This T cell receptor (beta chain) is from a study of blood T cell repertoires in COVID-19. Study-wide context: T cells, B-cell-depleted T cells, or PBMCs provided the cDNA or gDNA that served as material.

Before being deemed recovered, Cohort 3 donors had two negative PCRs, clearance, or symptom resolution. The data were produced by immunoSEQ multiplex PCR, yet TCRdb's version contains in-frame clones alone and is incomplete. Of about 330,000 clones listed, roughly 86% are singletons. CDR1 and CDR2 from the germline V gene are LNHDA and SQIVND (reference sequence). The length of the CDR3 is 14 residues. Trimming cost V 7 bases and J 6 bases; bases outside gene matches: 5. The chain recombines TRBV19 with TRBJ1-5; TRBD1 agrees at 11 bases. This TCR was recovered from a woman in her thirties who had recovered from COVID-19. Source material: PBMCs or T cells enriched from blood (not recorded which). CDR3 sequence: CASTGGTGGQPQHF. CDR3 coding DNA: TGTGCCAGTACCGGGGGGACAGGGGGTCAGCCCCAGCATTTT.